This TCR beta chain was sequenced for a study of technical replicates of blood from several donors. This table comes from immunoSEQ multiplex PCR, and its TCRdb copy is limited to in-frame clones, with some not included. The repertoire holds fewer than 70,000 clones, with roughly 94% as singletons. The length of the CDR3 is 15 residues. Germline assignment: CDR1 KGHSH and CDR2 LQKENI. Concerning this clone itself: One end of the junction does not line up with germline, which may come from a read error.

The sample comprised T cells isolated from PBMCs. This TCR came from a human donor in good health. The chain recombines TRBV18 with TRBJ1-5; D call uncertain. CDR3 bases: TGTGCCAGCTCCCCACCCGGGTCCTTCAATCAGCCCCAGCATTTT. Translation gives CASSPPGSFNQPQHF.